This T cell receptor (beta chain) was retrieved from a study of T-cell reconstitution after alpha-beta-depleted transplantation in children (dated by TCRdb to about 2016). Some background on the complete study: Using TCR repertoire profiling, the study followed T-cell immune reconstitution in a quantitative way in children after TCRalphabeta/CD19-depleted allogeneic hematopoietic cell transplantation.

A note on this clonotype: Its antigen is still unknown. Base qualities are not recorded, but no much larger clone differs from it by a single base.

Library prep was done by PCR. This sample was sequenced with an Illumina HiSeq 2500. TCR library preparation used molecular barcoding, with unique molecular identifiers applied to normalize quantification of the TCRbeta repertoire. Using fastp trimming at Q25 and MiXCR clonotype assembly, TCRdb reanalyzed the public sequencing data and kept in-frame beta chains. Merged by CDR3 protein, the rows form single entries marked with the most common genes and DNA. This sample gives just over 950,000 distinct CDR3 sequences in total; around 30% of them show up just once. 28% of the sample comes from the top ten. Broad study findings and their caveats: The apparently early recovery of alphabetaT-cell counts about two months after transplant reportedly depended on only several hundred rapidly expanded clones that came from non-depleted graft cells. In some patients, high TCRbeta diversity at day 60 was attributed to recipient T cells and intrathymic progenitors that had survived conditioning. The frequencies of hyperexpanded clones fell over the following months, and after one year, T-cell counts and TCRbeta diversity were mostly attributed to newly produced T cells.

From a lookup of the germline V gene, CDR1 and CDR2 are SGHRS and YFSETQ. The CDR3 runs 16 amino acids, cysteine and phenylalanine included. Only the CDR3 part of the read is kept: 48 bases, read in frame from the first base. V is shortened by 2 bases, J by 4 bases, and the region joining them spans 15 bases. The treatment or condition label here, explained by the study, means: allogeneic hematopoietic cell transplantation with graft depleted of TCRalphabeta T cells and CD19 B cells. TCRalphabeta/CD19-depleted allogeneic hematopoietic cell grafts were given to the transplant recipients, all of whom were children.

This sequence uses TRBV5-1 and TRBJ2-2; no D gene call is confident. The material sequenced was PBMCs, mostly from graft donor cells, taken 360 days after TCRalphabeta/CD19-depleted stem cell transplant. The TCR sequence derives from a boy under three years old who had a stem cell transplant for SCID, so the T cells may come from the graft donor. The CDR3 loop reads CASSLTRTDLTGELFF. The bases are TGCGCCAGCAGCTTAACCAGGACGGACCTCACCGGGGAGCTGTTTTTT.